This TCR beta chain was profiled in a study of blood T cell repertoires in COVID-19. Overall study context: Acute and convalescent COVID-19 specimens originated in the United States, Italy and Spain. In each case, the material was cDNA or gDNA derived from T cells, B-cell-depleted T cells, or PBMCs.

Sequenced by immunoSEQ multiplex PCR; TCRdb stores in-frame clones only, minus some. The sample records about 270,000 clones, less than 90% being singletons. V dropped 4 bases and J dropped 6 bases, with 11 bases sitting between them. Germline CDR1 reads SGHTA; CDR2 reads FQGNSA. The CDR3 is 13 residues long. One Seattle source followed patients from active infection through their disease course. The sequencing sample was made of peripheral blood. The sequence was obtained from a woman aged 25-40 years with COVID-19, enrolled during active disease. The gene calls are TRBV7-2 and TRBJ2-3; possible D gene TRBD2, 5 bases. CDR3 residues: CASSSLVLDTQYF. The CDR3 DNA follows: TGTGCCAGCAGCTCACTAGTTTTGGATACGCAGTATTTT.